Presented here are 23 T cell receptor beta chains from one specimen sequenced in a study of cytomegalovirus exposure and HLA in healthy donors. The PCR employed 60 Vbeta primers together with 13 Jbeta primers. Profiled with immunoSEQ multiplex PCR; TCRdb holds only in-frame clones, not every one. This sample has roughly 120,000 clones, with approximately 80% found just once. The specimen sequenced was PBMCs. All receptors derive from a woman aged 40-49 years in good health and CMV-seropositive.

The chain couples TRBV13 to TRBJ2-3; 9 positions match TRBD2. This CDR3 contains 20 residues. Germline V gene lookup returns CDR1 PRHDT and CDR2 FYEKMQ (reference sequence). Germline trimming cut 2 bases from V and 0 bases from J; bases unmatched to any gene: 15. CDR3 in amino acids: CASSLYRRTRGRASTDTQYF. The CDR3 DNA is TGTGCCAGCAGCTTATATAGGAGAACTCGCGGGAGGGCTAGCACAGATACGCAGTATTTT.

The chain uses TRBV7-3 and TRBJ2-1; 10 bases agree with TRBD2. After removal of 2 bases from V and 7 bases from J, the junction contained 8 bases not matched to a gene. This CDR3 contains 16 residues. CDR1 is SGHTA, CDR2 FQGTGA, per germline. CDR3 protein: CASSLDPGLAKNEQFF. The CDR3 nucleotides read TGTGCCAGCAGCTTAGACCCGGGACTAGCGAAGAATGAGCAGTTCTTC.

As to this clone: This sample includes further DNA sequences coding for the same CDR3. This chain joins TRBV18 and TRBJ2-5; D remains ambiguous. This CDR3 has 11 amino acids. The germline gives CDR1 KGHSH, CDR2 LQKENI. V dropped 6 bases and J dropped 2 bases, with 4 bases sitting between them. The chain's CDR3 is CASSSQETQYF. CDR3 in DNA: TGTGCCAGCTCCTCTCAAGAGACCCAGTACTTC.

V usage is TRBV5-6 and J usage is TRBJ1-1; tentatively, D is TRBD1 (6 bases). Trimming removed 2 bases at V and 7 bases at J, with 9 bases between. CDR3 length: 12 amino acids. Germline V gene sequence: CDR1 SGHDT, CDR2 YYEEEE. The CDR3 nucleotides read TGTGCCAGCAGCTTTGACAGGTTTGAAGCTTTCTTT. As protein: CASSFDRFEAFF. The full variable domain, completed using reference TRBV5-6 and TRBJ1-1, is DAGVTQSPTHLIKTRGQQVTLRCSPKSGHDTVSWYQQALGQGPQFIFQYYEEEERQRGNFPDRFSGHQFPNYSSELNVNALLLGDSALYLCASSFDRFEAFFGQGTRLTVV.

J is TRBJ2-7 and V is TRBV28; maybe TRBD1 (7 bases). This CDR3 comprises 14 residues. The germline gives CDR1 MDHEN, CDR2 SYDVKM. V shed 3 bases and J shed 6 bases, with 15 bases lying between them. CDR3 nucleotides: TGTGCCAGCAGTTTTGCAGGGGGGACGGGCGAGCAGTACTTC. Protein: CASSFAGGTGEQYF.

The chain couples TRBV29-1 to TRBJ2-7; tentative D call: TRBD1 (5 bases). V was trimmed by 4 bases and J by 7 bases, leaving 14 bases between them. The V gene's germline CDR1 is SQVTM and CDR2 ANQGSEA. The CDR3 runs 12 residues. CDR3 DNA sequence: TGCAGCGTTGGGCAGGGTCGTTGGGAGCAGTACTTC. Translation: CSVGQGRWEQYF.

The CDR3 nucleotides are TGTGCCTGGAGTGGGGGGGGACTAGCGGGATTAACCCGGGTATACAATGAGCAGTTCTTC. Its protein product is CAWSGGGLAGLTRVYNEQFF. This rearrangement joins TRBV30 to TRBJ2-1, with 13 nucleotides matching TRBD2. From germline, CDR1 is GTSNPN and CDR2 SVGIG (reference sequence). This CDR3 contains 20 residues. J was trimmed by 4 bases and V by 1 base; bases with no gene match: 16.

The gene calls are TRBV9 and TRBJ2-1, with a possible D match to TRBD2 (6 bases). V dropped 4 bases and J dropped 9 bases, with 8 bases sitting between them. Germline assignment: CDR1 SGDLS and CDR2 YYNGEE. The CDR3 covers 11 residues. The DNA of the CDR3 is TGTGCCAGCAGCACGACTAGTGAGCAGTTCTTC. As protein: CASSTTSEQFF.

This clone came up a few times. The CDR3 nucleotides are TGTGCCAGCTCCCCAACTAGCGGGGCAGCATACAATGAGCAGTTCTTC. Encoded protein: CASSPTSGAAYNEQFF. The chain employs TRBV18 and TRBJ2-1; the match to TRBD2 covers 10 bases. There are 16 residues in the CDR3. With 6 bases clipped from V and 4 bases from J, the junction kept 9 bases outside the gene matches. Germline V lookup: CDR1 KGHSH, CDR2 LQKENI. The variable domain in full, completed from reference TRBV18 and TRBJ2-1, reads NAGVMQNPRHLVRRRGQEARLRCSPMKGHSHVYWYRQLPEEGLKFMVYLQKENIIDESGMPKERFSAEFPKEGPSILRIQQVVRGDSAAYFCASSPTSGAAYNEQFFGPGTRLTVL.

This sequence joins TRBV27 and TRBJ1-2; 8 nucleotides align to TRBD1. V gave up 5 bases and J gave up 4 bases; unmatched junction bases: 9. This CDR3 is 15 amino acids long. CDR1 is MNHEY, CDR2 SMNVEV, per germline (reference sequence). The CDR3 loop is CASSILGQAFYGYTF. In DNA form, the CDR3 reads TGTGCCAGCAGTATCCTGGGACAGGCGTTCTATGGCTACACCTTC.

The V call is TRBV2, the J call TRBJ2-5; 9 bases match TRBD1. V lost 8 bases, J lost 1 base, and 8 bases stayed unmatched. CDR1 is SNHLY, CDR2 FYNNEI, per germline. This CDR3 comprises 15 residues. CDR3 sequence: CASEGGQGLQETQYF. The CDR3, as DNA: TGTGCCAGCGAGGGGGGACAGGGCCTCCAAGAGACCCAGTACTTC. Full variable domain (missing parts from reference TRBV2 and TRBJ2-5): EPEVTQTPSHQVTQMGQEVILRCVPISNHLYFYWYRQILGQKVEFLVSFYNNEISEKSEIFDDQFSVERPDGSNFTLKIRSTKLEDSAMYFCASEGGQGLQETQYFGPGTRLLVL.

CDR3 nucleotide sequence: TGTGCCAGCAGTTACTCCGGGACTGACACCTACGAGCAGTACTTC. Its translation is CASSYSGTDTYEQYF. V gene TRBV6-5 combines with J gene TRBJ2-7; D might be TRBD2 (6 bases). Germline V gene lookup returns CDR1 MNHEY and CDR2 SVGAGI. Trimming cost V 0 bases and J 2 bases, with 11 bases left between them. The CDR3 loop spans 15 amino acids.

This clone was picked up a small number of times. V is TRBV2 and J is TRBJ2-7; D not resolved. Germline loops: CDR1 SNHLY, CDR2 FYNNEI. Trimming took off 2 bases at V and 0 bases at J, with 11 bases between the two ends. The CDR3 is made up of 15 amino acids. The CDR3 DNA sequence: TGTGCCAGCAGTGAACTGGCGGAGAGCTCCTACGAGCAGTACTTC. Amino acids: CASSELAESSYEQYF.

The chain joins TRBV28 to TRBJ1-5; tentative D call: TRBD1 (5 bases). The CDR3 is 14 residues long. Germline lookup yields CDR1 MDHEN and CDR2 SYDVKM. Trimming cost V 6 bases and J 6 bases, with 15 bases left between them. The CDR3 spells CASRTLGVSQPQHF. CDR3 sequence (DNA): TGTGCCAGCAGGACCTTAGGGGTAAGTCAGCCCCAGCATTTT.

This clone was counted a few times. V is TRBV29-1 and J is TRBJ2-1; D might be TRBD2 (6 bases). Between the trimmed V and J ends, which lost 4 bases and 4 bases, there was a span of 8 bases. CDR1 SQVTM and CDR2 ANQGSEA come from the germline V gene. The CDR3 sequence is 12 residues long. In nucleotides, the CDR3 is TGCAGCGTTGTAGCGGCTTACAATGAGCAGTTCTTC. Its translation is CSVVAAYNEQFF.

This clone was found a few times. The rearrangement joins TRBV4-1 to TRBJ2-2, with D tentatively TRBD1 (6 bases). The V end was cut by 1 base, the J end by 0 bases, with 12 bases between. This CDR3 contains 17 residues. CDR1 MGHRA and CDR2 YSYEKL come from the germline V gene. CDR3 residues: CASSQATGRANTGELFF. Written as DNA, the CDR3 is TGCGCCAGCAGCCAAGCGACAGGACGCGCGAACACCGGGGAGCTGTTTTTT.

This sequence joins TRBV1 and TRBJ2-1; the table's D call of TRBD2 was not tested on the DNA. TRBV1 is listed as a pseudogene. The CDR3 is 13 amino acids. CDR3: CTSSQDQRNEQFF. The CDR3 coding sequence is TGCACCAGCAGCCAAGACCAGAGGAATGAGCAGTTCTTC.

The chain joins TRBV5-1 to TRBJ1-2; D is perhaps TRBD1 (6 bases). The CDR3 runs to 14 residues. The V end was cut by 4 bases, the J end by 6 bases, with 16 bases between. Looked up from germline, CDR1 is SGHRS and CDR2 is YFSETQ. CDR3 loop: CASSTGQGNDGYTF. CDR3 coding DNA: TGCGCCAGCAGCACCGGGCAGGGGAATGATGGCTACACCTTC.

This clone was picked up one time. The J gene is TRBJ2-5, the V gene TRBV9; TRBD1 matches 9 bases. This CDR3 is built from 15 residues. The V gene's germline CDR1 is SGDLS and CDR2 YYNGEE. The trim removed 0 bases at V and 3 bases at J, leaving 3 bases unmatched. The CDR3 bases are TGTGCCAGCAGCGTAGGGACAGGGGTCGAAGAGACCCAGTACTTC. It translates to CASSVGTGVEETQYF.

This chain links TRBV6-5 with TRBJ1-4, with D possibly matching TRBD1 (5 bases). This CDR3 spans 14 amino acids. Germline assignment: CDR1 MNHEY and CDR2 SVGAGI. The V and J ends lost 0 bases and 8 bases respectively, with 10 bases between them. CDR3 nucleotide sequence: TGTGCCAGCAGTTACTCACAGGCCGGGGAAAAACTGTTTTTT. This codes for CASSYSQAGEKLFF.

This rearrangement joins TRBV18 to TRBJ1-1, with D unresolved. Germline CDR1 KGHSH, CDR2 LQKENI. This CDR3 contains 13 residues. V gave up 5 bases and J gave up 1 base, with 8 bases separating them. The CDR3 coding sequence is TGTGCCAGCTCAAACACACAGAACACTGAAGCTTTCTTT. Translation gives CASSNTQNTEAFF.

The chain is built from TRBV5-1 and TRBJ2-3; 7 positions match TRBD2. Per germline, CDR1 SGHRS and CDR2 YFSETQ. The CDR3 runs to 16 residues. V shed 0 bases, J shed 2 bases, and the junction held 6 bases outside the gene matches. This chain's CDR3 is CASSLGGRGYTDTQYF. The CDR3 DNA reads as TGCGCCAGCAGCTTGGGCGGGAGAGGTTACACAGATACGCAGTATTTT.

V and J are TRBV6-4 and TRBJ1-4; D uncertain. Germline V gene lookup returns CDR1 MRHNA and CDR2 SNTAGT. This CDR3 spans 14 amino acids. V lost 10 bases to trimming and J lost 0 bases, with 12 bases between them. The CDR3 sequence: CAIDIKATNEKLFF. The CDR3 DNA is TGTGCCATAGACATAAAGGCAACTAATGAAAAACTGTTTTTT.